The rows below give T cell receptor beta chains drawn from one sample of a study of T-cell memory formation after mild COVID-19. In TCRdb, the 5' RACE reads were re-called with MiXCR into one record per CDR3 protein. The sample includes about 160,000 distinct CDR3 sequences, about 28% of them seen just once. Sequencing used PBMCs or a T cell subset sorted from them (not recorded which). The receptor source for this set is an adult woman who had mild COVID-19 (a few samples of this study predate the infection). Cell type and time point are not known. Both conserved end residues are part of each CDR3. Some rows mark clone size as missing; the rest say once, few, many or name a class of expanded clone.

CDR3 protein: CASSGTGGANTEAFF
V gene: TRBV5-1
clone size: .

CDR3 protein: CASSIAGYEQYF
V gene: TRBV19
clone size: .

CDR3 protein: CASSFSGNEQYF
V gene: TRBV5-1
clone size: .

CDR3 protein: CASTTTSTFGDKNPTDTQYF
V gene: TRBV7-2
clone size: .

CDR3 protein: CASSQDEAGGGYTF
V gene: TRBV3-1
clone size: .

CDR3 protein: CSVGTNYGYTF
V gene: TRBV29-1
clone size: .

CDR3 protein: CASSPTGVNTEAFF
V gene: TRBV11-2
clone size: few

CDR3 protein: CATSDRRLPYEQYF
V gene: TRBV24-1
clone size: .

CDR3 protein: CASSQDEAQVETQYF
V gene: TRBV3-1
clone size: .

CDR3 protein: CASSLDGGSVLETQYF
V gene: TRBV7-9
clone size: .

CDR3 protein: CASSFSRWGTDTQYF
V gene: TRBV5-5
clone size: .

CDR3 protein: CATSAGDRTNQPQHF
V gene: TRBV24-1
clone size: .

CDR3 protein: CASSDSGRGRSNQPQHF
V gene: TRBV25-1
clone size: .

CDR3 protein: CASSSVRESSYNEQFF
V gene: TRBV7-9
clone size: few

CDR3 protein: CASSVGGTSGLWEQFF
V gene: TRBV9
clone size: few

CDR3 protein: CASSYSRNAEAFF
V gene: TRBV6-2/TRBV6-3
clone size: .

CDR3 protein: CASSPSGYQETQYF
V gene: TRBV18
clone size: .

CDR3 protein: CASSLMQGTYEQYF
V gene: TRBV5-1
clone size: few

CDR3 protein: CASSVQGDNYGYTF
V gene: TRBV5-1
clone size: few

CDR3 protein: CASSVGQIQETQYF
V gene: TRBV9
clone size: .

CDR3 protein: CAWGQVGQPQHF
V gene: TRBV30
clone size: .

CDR3 protein: CSASGLPGLAGIGDEQFF
V gene: TRBV20-1
clone size: .

CDR3 protein: CASVEGYEQYF
V gene: TRBV6-6
clone size: few

CDR3 protein: CSVEDGREGRYEQYF
V gene: TRBV29-1
clone size: .

CDR3 protein: CSAKSGSNIQYF
V gene: TRBV20-1
clone size: .

CDR3 protein: CASRKTWDSYEQYF
V gene: TRBV6-5
clone size: .

CDR3 protein: CASSPRQGDIYEQYF
V gene: TRBV18
clone size: .

CDR3 protein: CSAMYDSNQPQHF
V gene: TRBV20-1
clone size: .

CDR3 protein: CASSRGGYNEQFF
V gene: TRBV5-1
clone size: .

CDR3 protein: CSARRAGGSPSSYNEQFF
V gene: TRBV29-1
clone size: many

CDR3 protein: CASSPKQGKGTEAFF
V gene: TRBV18
clone size: .

CDR3 protein: CASSHQVNTEAFF
V gene: TRBV3-1
clone size: few

CDR3 protein: CASSASWQDEQYF
V gene: TRBV25-1
clone size: .

CDR3 protein: CASSSGKSSYEQYF
V gene: TRBV18
clone size: .

CDR3 protein: CASSVGGQVGDTQYF
V gene: TRBV9
clone size: .

CDR3 protein: CASRDNDRSGNTIYF
V gene: TRBV6-5
clone size: once

CDR3 protein: CASRSSVAVTDTQYF
V gene: TRBV12-3/TRBV12-4
clone size: few